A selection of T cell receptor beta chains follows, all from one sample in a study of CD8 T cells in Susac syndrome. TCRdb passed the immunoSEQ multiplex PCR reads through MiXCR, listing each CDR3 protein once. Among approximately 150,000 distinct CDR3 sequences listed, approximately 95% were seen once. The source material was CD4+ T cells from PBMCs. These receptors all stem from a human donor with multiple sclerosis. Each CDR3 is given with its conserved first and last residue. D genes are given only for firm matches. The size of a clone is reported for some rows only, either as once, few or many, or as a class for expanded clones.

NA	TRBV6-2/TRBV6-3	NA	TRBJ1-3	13	CASSYISGNTIYF	TGTGCCAGCAGTTACATTTCTGGAAACACCATATATTTT
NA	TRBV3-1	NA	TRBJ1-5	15	CASRPSWRKDQPQHF	TGTGCCAGCAGACCTTCGTGGAGGAAGGATCAGCCCCAGCATTTT
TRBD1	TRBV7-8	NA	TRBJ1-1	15	CASSQDRGPNTEAFF	TGTGCCAGCAGCCAGGACAGGGGCCCGAACACTGAAGCTTTCTTT
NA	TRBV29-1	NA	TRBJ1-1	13	CSVEVRRETEAFF	TGCAGCGTTGAAGTCCGAAGGGAGACTGAAGCTTTCTTT
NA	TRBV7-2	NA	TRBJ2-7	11	CASSTFYEQYF	TGTGCCAGCAGCACCTTTTACGAGCAGTACTTC
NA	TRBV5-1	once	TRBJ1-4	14	CASSQGRLNEKLFF	TGCGCCAGCAGCCAGGGACGGCTTAATGAAAAACTGTTTTTT
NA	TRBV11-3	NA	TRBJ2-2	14	CASSLFEGTGELFF	TGTGCCAGCAGCCTTTTCGAAGGCACCGGGGAGCTGTTTTTT
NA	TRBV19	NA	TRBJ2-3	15	CASKDSAPSTDTQYF	TGTGCCAGTAAGGATTCGGCGCCTAGCACAGATACGCAGTATTTT
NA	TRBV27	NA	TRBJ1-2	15	CASSVAGGTNYGYTF	TGTGCCAGCAGTGTAGCTGGGGGAACTAACTATGGCTACACCTTC
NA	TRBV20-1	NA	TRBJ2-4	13	CSARRGASNIQYF	TGCAGTGCCAGAAGGGGGGCCTCGAACATTCAGTACTTC
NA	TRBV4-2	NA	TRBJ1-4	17	CASSPSRMRGTNEKLFF	TGTGCCAGCAGCCCCTCACGGATGCGGGGAACTAATGAAAAACTGTTTTTT
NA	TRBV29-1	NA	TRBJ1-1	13	CSVEDTGGGEAFF	TGCAGCGTTGAAGATACCGGCGGGGGTGAGGCTTTCTTT
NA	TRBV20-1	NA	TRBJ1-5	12	CSARDNNQPQHF	TGCAGTGCTAGAGACAACAATCAGCCCCAGCATTTT
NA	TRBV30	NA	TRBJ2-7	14	CAWGGHGTAYEQYF	TGTGCCTGGGGGGGGCACGGGACAGCCTACGAGCAGTACTTC
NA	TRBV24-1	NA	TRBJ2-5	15	CATSDLWGYQETQYF	TGTGCCACCAGTGATTTGTGGGGCTACCAAGAGACCCAGTACTTC
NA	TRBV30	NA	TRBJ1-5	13	CATGGVPNQPQHF	TGTGCCACGGGGGGGGTACCGAATCAGCCCCAGCATTTT
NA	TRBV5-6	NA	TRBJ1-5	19	CASSLGESQGPGPHQPQHF	TGTGCCAGCAGCTTGGGCGAATCACAGGGCCCTGGCCCTCATCAGCCCCAGCATTTT
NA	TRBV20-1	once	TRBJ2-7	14	CSASRGGVTYEQYF	TGCAGTGCTAGTAGAGGTGGGGTGACCTACGAGCAGTACTTC
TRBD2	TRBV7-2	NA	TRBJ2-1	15	CASSPRLAGESEQFF	TGTGCCAGCAGCCCCCGACTAGCGGGAGAAAGTGAGCAGTTCTTC
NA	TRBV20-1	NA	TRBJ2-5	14	CSARDISREETQYF	TGCAGTGCTAGAGATATCTCCCGGGAAGAGACCCAGTACTTC
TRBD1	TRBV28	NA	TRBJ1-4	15	CASSRPGQDNEKLFF	TGTGCCAGCAGCCGCCCGGGACAGGATAATGAAAAACTGTTTTTT
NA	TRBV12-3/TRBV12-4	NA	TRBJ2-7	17	CASSLAWTAAGRDEQYF	TGTGCCAGCAGTTTAGCGTGGACTGCGGCCGGTCGGGACGAGCAGTACTTC
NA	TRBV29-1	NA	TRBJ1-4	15	CSASGIVATNEKLFF	TGCAGCGCTTCAGGGATTGTTGCAACTAATGAAAAACTGTTTTTT
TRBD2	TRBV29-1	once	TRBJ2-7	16	CSAVRETGGGVYEQYF	TGCAGCGCCGTCCGCGAGACGGGGGGAGGGGTCTACGAGCAGTACTTC